This TCR beta chain was captured in a study of vaccination and CD4 T cells after COVID-19 (dated 2022 in TCRdb). Regarding the research as a whole: Convalescent patients had a positive SARS-CoV-2 result on nasal swab PCR, and of these patients, some ten had mild disease and one had severe disease. The convalescent cohort comprised six males and four females, including two Hispanic individuals, seven Caucasians, two Asians and one multiracial person. Participants received two doses of either the Pfizer-BioNTech BNT162b2 vaccine (n=8) or the Moderna mRNA-1273 vaccine (n=2). Post-COVID blood samples from convalescent patients were collected a median of 101 days after diagnosis, with a range of about 30 to 170 days. Post-vaccine blood samples were taken a median of 72 days after the second vaccine dose, with a range of about 13 to 250 days. For a few convalescent patients, samples were collected at an early post-vaccination timepoint (day 14) as well as at a late post-vaccination timepoint (days 161 to 241). Culture stimuli were overlapping spike peptide pools from SARS-CoV-2 and from the common cold coronaviruses HCoV-NL63, HCoV-OC43 and HCoV-229E. As controls, cultures received a CEFX viral epitope pool (the positive control), an HIV-1 Nef peptide pool (the negative control), or no peptide at all. In 10 COVID-19 convalescent patients and a few infection-naive healthy vaccine recipients, researchers compared the spike-specific CD4+ TCR repertoire from before mRNA vaccination with the repertoire from after.

What the research found in general, with its limitations: Of the vaccine-specific clones in convalescent patients, 304 of 307, or nearly all, reacted only to SARS-CoV-2 spike and did not cross-react with common cold coronaviruses. Only a relatively small number of convalescent patients were included in the study, and early timepoints following natural infection were not analyzed. Although the median number of SARS-CoV-2-reactive clonotypes went up from roughly 23 after infection to 38 after vaccination, the increase was not significant. In convalescent patients, a median around 90% of post-vaccine SARS-CoV-2-reactive clones were detected only after vaccination, suggesting vaccine-specific priming.

Receptor amplification or capture employed PCR. At the Johns Hopkins FTIC core, DNA from the cultured CD4+ T cells underwent TCR sequencing with the Oncomine TCR Beta short-read assay. Genomic DNA was extracted from the cultured CD4+ T cells with the QIAamp micro DNA kit. Oncomine TCR Beta libraries from cultured CD4+ T cells were pooled using unique dual indexes and sequenced on an Illumina iSeq 100. The authors' analysis ran thus. Non-productive sequences were filtered out, and CDR3s that did not start with C, did not end with F or W, or were shorter than 7 amino acids were discarded. Antigen-specific clonotypes were identified with the MANAFEST web application by comparing peptide-stimulated wells with reference and other culture wells. To be called positive, a clone needed an FDR below 0.05, an odds ratio above 5, and a productive frequency above 0.1% in at least two of three replicate wells. A clonotype was classed as cross-reactive if the clonotype showed significant expansion both in SARS-CoV-2 spike wells and in at least one common cold coronavirus spike condition. Using R version 3.6.1, CDR3 homology was evaluated through Levenshtein distances (stringdist) along with unrooted phylogenetic trees (ape). Clones were called with MiXCR by TCRdb after fastp trimmed the public reads at Q25, and only in-frame beta chains were retained. Every distinct CDR3 protein forms one entry, paired with its most common genes and DNA. The V and J calls come from TCRdb's annotation, not from the publication. In this sample the table shows approximately 21,000 distinct CDR3 sequences, 43% of which occur a single time. Clones ranked in the top ten supply 4% to 5% of the sample.

The junction carries 11 bases between V and J, which are trimmed by 3 bases and 2 bases respectively. CDR1 and CDR2, per the germline V gene, are SGHTA and FQGNSA. The CDR3 has 14 amino acids, counting the end cysteine and phenylalanine. Only CDR3 DNA remains: 42 bases, in frame from the first base. The label giving this sample's time point can be read as: late sampling 161 to 241 days after vaccination in three convalescent patients. Reading the label with the study, this specimen's treatment or condition is: roughly 11-day PBMC culture with coronavirus spike peptide pools or control peptides (ViraFEST assay). To expand antigen-specific T cells with peptide pools and then pick out the expanded clonotypes through TCR sequencing, the study relied on the ViraFEST assay. Positive SARS-CoV-2 PCR tests in the convalescent patients dated from March to December 2020, before Alpha, Beta and Delta variants emerged in the United States. Each well held roughly 2 million PBMCs cultured in IMDM containing roughly 5% human AB serum and approximately 10 IU/ml IL-2, with about 9.4 ug/ml peptide pools added. On days 3 and 7, half of the culture medium was replaced with fresh IL-2-containing medium. CD4+ T cells were isolated after approximately 10 days of culture through negative selection using the EasySep CD4+ T cell isolation kit. Ficoll-Paque Plus gradient centrifugation was used to isolate PBMCs from whole blood, and the isolated PBMCs were then either used fresh or cryopreserved at -140C. In general, triplicate wells were set up for every culture condition.

Comments on this clonotype: Its binding antigen is unknown. No much larger clone is present one base from it, and per-base qualities are unavailable.

Sequences were derived from CD4+ T cells from blood, cultured in vitro, sampled about 7 months after SARS-CoV-2 vaccination. This clonotype originated in a human donor who had recovered from COVID-19. The chain uses TRBV7-2 and TRBJ2-7; the D region possibly corresponds to TRBD2 (6 bases align). The nucleotides are TGTGCCAGCAGCTTTAGGCGGGGTCCCTACGAGCAGTACTTC. Its translation is CASSFRRGPYEQYF.